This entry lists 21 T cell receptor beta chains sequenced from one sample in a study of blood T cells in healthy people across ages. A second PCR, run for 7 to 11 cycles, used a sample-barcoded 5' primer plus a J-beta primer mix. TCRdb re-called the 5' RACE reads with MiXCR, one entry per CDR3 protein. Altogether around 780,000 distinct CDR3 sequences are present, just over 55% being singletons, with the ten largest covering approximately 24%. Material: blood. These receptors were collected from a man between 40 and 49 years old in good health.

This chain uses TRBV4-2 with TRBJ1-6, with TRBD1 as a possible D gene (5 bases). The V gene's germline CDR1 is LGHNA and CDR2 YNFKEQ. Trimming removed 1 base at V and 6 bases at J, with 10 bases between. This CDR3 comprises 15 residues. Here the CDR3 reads CASSQVGEGNSPLHF. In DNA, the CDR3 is TGTGCCAGCAGCCAAGTGGGGGAGGGTAATTCACCCCTCCACTTT.

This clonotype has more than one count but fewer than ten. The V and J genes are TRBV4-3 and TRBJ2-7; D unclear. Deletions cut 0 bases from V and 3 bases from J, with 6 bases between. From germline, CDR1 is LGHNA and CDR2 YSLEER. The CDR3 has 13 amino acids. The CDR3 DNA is TGCGCCAGCAGCCAAGAGAGATTCTACGAGCAGTACTTC. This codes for CASSQERFYEQYF.

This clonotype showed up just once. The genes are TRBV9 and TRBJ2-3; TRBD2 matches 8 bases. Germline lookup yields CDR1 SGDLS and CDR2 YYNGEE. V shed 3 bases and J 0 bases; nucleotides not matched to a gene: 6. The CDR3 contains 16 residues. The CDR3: CASSERTSRSTDTQYF. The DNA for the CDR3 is TGTGCCAGCAGCGAACGGACTAGCCGAAGCACAGATACGCAGTATTTT.

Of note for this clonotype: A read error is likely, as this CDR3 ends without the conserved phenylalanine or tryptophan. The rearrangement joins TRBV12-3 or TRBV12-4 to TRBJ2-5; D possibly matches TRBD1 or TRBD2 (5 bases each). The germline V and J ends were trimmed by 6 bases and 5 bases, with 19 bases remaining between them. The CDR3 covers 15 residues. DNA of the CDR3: TGTGCCAGCAGCCCGACGAGGGGTTTGCAGGAGACCCAGTACCTC. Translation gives CASSPTRGLQETQYL.

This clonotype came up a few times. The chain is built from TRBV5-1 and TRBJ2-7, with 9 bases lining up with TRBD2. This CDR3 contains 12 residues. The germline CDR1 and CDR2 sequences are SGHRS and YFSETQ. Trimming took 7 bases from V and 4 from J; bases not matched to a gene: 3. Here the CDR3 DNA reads TGCGCCAGCCGGCGGGAGGGTTACGAGCAGTACTTC. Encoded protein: CASRREGYEQYF. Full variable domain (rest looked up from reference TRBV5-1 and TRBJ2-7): KAGVTQTPRYLIKTRGQQVTLSCSPISGHRSVSWYQQTPGQGLQFLFEYFSETQRNKGNFPGRFSGRQFSNSRSEMNVSTLELGDSALYLCASRREGYEQYFGPGTRLTVT.

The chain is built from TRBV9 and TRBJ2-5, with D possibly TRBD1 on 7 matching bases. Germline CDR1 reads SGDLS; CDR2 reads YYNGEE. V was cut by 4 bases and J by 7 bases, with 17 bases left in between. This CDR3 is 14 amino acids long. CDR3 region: CASSPTGAGGTQYF. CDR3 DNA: TGTGCCAGCAGCCCCACAGGGGCCGGGGGGACCCAGTACTTC.

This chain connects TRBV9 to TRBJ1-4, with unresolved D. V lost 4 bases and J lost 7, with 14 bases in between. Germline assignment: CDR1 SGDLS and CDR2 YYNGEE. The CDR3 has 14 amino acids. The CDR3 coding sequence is TGTGCCAGCAGCTTGGGGAGGTTAGGTGAAAAACTGTTTTTT. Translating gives CASSLGRLGEKLFF.

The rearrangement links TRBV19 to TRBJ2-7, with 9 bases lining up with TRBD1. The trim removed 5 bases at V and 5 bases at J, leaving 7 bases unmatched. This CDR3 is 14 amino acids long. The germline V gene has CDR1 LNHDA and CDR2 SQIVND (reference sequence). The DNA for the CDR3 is TGTGCCAGTAGTGACGGGACAGGGATAAACGAGCAGTACTTC. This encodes CASSDGTGINEQYF.

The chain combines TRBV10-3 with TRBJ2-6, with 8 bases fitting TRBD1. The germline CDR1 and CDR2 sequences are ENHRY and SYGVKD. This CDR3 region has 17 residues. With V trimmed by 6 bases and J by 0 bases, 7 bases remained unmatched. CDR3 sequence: CAIRPGQVASGANVLTF. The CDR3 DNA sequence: TGTGCCATCAGGCCGGGACAGGTTGCCTCTGGGGCCAACGTCCTGACTTTC.

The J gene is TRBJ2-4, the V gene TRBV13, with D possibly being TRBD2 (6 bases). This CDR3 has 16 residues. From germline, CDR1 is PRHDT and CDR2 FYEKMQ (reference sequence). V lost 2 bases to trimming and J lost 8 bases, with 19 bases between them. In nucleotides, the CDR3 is TGTGCCAGCAGCTTATGGGGAGGTGGGGGTCTGCACATTCAGTACTTC. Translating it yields CASSLWGGGGLHIQYF.

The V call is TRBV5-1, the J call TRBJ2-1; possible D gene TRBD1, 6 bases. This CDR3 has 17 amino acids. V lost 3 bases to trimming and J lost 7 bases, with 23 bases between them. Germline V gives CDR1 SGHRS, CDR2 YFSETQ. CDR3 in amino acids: CASSSGTPMGVWNEQFF. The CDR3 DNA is TGCGCCAGCAGCTCCGGGACACCGATGGGGGTGTGGAATGAGCAGTTCTTC.

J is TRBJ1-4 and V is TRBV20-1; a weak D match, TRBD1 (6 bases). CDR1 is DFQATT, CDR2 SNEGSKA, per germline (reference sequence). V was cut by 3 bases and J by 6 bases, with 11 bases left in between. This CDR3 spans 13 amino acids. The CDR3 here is CSARGRGDEKLFF. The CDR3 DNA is TGCAGTGCTAGGGGCAGGGGTGATGAAAAACTGTTTTTT.

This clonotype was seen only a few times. The CDR3 bases are TGTGCCAGCAGCCCGGGGGGGCTAAGCACAGATACGCAGTATTTT. Protein product: CASSPGGLSTDTQYF. The chain employs TRBV28 and TRBJ2-3; 8 bases agree with TRBD2. J gave up 0 bases and V 6 bases, and 5 bases lay outside the gene matches. This CDR3 is built from 15 residues. Per the germline V gene, CDR1 is MDHEN and CDR2 is SYDVKM. Full variable domain (missing parts from reference TRBV28 and TRBJ2-3): DVKVTQSSRYLVKRTGEKVFLECVQDMDHENMFWYRQDPGLGLRLIYFSYDVKMKEKGDIPEGYSVSREKKERFSLILESASTNQTSMYLCASSPGGLSTDTQYFGPGTRLTVL.

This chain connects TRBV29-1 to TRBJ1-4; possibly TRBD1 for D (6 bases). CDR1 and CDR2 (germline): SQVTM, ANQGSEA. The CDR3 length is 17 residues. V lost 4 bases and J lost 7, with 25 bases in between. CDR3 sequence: CSVVGNRPGQPAEKLFF. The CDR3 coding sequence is TGCAGCGTTGTTGGTAACCGCCCAGGACAGCCAGCTGAAAAACTGTTTTTT.

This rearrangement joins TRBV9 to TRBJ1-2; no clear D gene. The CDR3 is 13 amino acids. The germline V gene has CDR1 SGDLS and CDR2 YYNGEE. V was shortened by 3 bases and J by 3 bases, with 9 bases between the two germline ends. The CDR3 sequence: CASSDGRDYGYTF. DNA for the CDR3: TGTGCCAGCAGCGACGGGCGGGACTATGGCTACACCTTC. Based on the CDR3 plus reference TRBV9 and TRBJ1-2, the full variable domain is DSGVTQTPKHLITATGQRVTLRCSPRSGDLSVYWYQQSLDQGLQFLIQYYNGEERAKGNILERFSAQQFPDLHSELNLSSLELGDSALYFCASSDGRDYGYTFGSGTRLTVV.

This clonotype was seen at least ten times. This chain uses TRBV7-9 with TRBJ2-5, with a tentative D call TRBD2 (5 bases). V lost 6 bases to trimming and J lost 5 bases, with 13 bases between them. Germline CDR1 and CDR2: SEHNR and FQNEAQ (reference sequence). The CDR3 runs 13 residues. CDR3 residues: CASRPTSRETQYF. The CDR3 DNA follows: TGTGCCAGCAGGCCAACTAGTAGGGAGACCCAGTACTTC. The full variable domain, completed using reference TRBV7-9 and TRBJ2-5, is DTGVSQNPRHKITKRGQNVTFRCDPISEHNRLYWYRQTLGQGPEFLTYFQNEAQLEKSRLLSDRFSAERPKGSFSTLEIQRTEQGDSAMYLCASRPTSRETQYFGPGTRLLVL.

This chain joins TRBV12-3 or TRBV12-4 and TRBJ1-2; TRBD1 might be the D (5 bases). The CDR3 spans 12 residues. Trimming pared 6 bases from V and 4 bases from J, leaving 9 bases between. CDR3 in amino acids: CASRDSTYGYTF. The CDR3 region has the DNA TGTGCCAGCAGAGACAGCACCTATGGCTACACCTTC.

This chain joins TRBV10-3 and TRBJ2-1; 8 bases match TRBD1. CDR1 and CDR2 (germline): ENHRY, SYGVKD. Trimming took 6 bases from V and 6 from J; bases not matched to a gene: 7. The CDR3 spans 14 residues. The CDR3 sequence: CAISLDRDGNEQFF. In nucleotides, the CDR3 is TGTGCCATCAGCCTGGACAGGGATGGCAATGAGCAGTTCTTC.

CDR3 bases: TGCAGTGCTAGCTCCCCGGATGGGGCGGTCTACAATGAGCAGTTCTTC. It translates to CSASSPDGAVYNEQFF. The chain joins TRBV20-1 to TRBJ2-1; D may be TRBD1 (5 bases). The germline gives CDR1 DFQATT, CDR2 SNEGSKA (reference sequence). This CDR3 spans 16 amino acids. The V end lost 3 bases, the J end lost 3 bases, and 18 bases lay between the germline ends.

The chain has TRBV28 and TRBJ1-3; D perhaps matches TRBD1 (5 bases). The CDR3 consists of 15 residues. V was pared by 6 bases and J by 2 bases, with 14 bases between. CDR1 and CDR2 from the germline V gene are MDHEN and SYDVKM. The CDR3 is CASSPHGGAGNTIYF. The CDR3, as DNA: TGTGCCAGCAGCCCACATGGGGGGGCTGGAAACACCATATATTTT.

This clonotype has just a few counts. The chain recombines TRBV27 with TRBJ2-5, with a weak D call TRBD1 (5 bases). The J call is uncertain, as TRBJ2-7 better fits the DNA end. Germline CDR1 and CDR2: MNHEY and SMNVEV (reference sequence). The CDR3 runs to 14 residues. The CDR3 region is CASSLHLGDYEQYF. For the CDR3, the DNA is TGTGCCAGCAGTTTACACTTAGGGGATTACGAGCAGTACTTC.